A selection of T cell receptor beta chains follows, all from one sample in a study of human T cells and chemical hapten exposure. TCRdb processed the RACE reads anew with MiXCR; each CDR3 protein has one entry. The sample has about 84,000 distinct CDR3 sequences, 8.5% to 12% seen once. Source: whole blood, taken in connection with sensitization to the hapten diphenylcyclopropenone (DPC). The receptor source for this set is a woman aged 45-65 years with alopecia areata. Some clones in this sample may be carry-over from other donors' samples. The CDR3 runs from the conserved cysteine through the conserved F or W. A D gene is named only where the DNA matches it firmly. Rows may omit the clone size; those that give it use once, few, many or a size class.

J gene | D gene | V gene | clone size | CDR3 DNA | CDR3 protein
TRBJ2-3 | . | TRBV7-2 | . | TGTGCCAGCAGCTTAGTTCTAACGGGGGTCACAGATACGCAGTATTTT | CASSLVLTGVTDTQYF
TRBJ2-3 | . | TRBV20-1 | many | TGCAGTGCTAGGCATTCAGATACGCAGTATTTT | CSARHSDTQYF
TRBJ1-5 | . | TRBV27 | . | TGTACCAGCAGACTTTCGGGACAACAGAATTATCAGCCCCAGCATTTT | CTSRLSGQQNYQPQHF
TRBJ1-1 | . | TRBV28 | many | TGTGCCAGCGGGCGTGAAGCTTTCTTT | CASGREAFF
TRBJ2-1 | . | TRBV11-2 | few | TGTGCCAGCAGCTCGCTGGGGGGATCCTACAATGAGCAGTTCTTC | CASSSLGGSYNEQFF
TRBJ2-3 | . | TRBV18 | many | TGTGCCAGCTCCCCGGGGGCAGGGACGCCGGCAGAGCAGTATTTT | CASSPGAGTPAEQYF
TRBJ2-3 | . | TRBV7-2 | few | TGTGCCAGCAGCGACCTGCCGGGGGGCGGGACCGATACGCAGTATTTT | CASSDLPGGGTDTQYF
TRBJ2-5 | . | TRBV7-6 | many | TGTGCCAGCAGCCCCAGGAAAGAGACCCAGTACTTC | CASSPRKETQYF
TRBJ2-7 | TRBD1 | TRBV20-1 | many | TGCAGTGCTAGAAGGGACAGCACCTACGAGCAGTACTTC | CSARRDSTYEQYF
TRBJ2-7 | . | TRBV6-1 | many | TGTGCCAGCAGTGAAGGGCGGCGGACTGAGCAGTACTTC | CASSEGRRTEQYF
TRBJ2-1 | . | TRBV10-3 | many | TGTGCCATCAGGTCGACAGGTGAGAGCTCCTACAATGAGCAGTTCTTC | CAIRSTGESSYNEQFF
TRBJ2-2 | . | TRBV6-2/TRBV6-3 | few | TGTGCCAGCGGGATCTTTGTCGGGGATCTTTTAAACACCGGGGAGCTGTTTTTT | CASGIFVGDLLNTGELFF
TRBJ1-5 | . | TRBV30 | few | TGTGCCTGGAGTCGGACGGCCAATCAGCCCCAGCATTTT | CAWSRTANQPQHF
TRBJ1-5 | . | TRBV6-5 | many | TGTGCCAGCAGGAGCGAGAATCAGCCCCAGCATTTT | CASRSENQPQHF
TRBJ2-3 | TRBD2 | TRBV20-1 | many | TGCAGTGCTAAAAAGGCGGGGGGTAGCACAGATACGCAGTATTTT | CSAKKAGGSTDTQYF
TRBJ1-3 | . | TRBV29-1 | many | TGCAGCGTGTCGGGGGGCCGAAACACCATATATTTT | CSVSGGRNTIYF
TRBJ2-7 | . | TRBV5-1 | . | TGCGCCAGCAGCTTGGGGACTGTTTCCTACGAGCAGTACTTC | CASSLGTVSYEQYF
TRBJ1-4 | TRBD1 | TRBV30 | few | TGTGCCTGGAGTCACCCTACAGGGACAGCGGGAAAACTGTTTTTT | CAWSHPTGTAGKLFF
TRBJ2-2 | TRBD1 | TRBV19 | . | TGTGCCAGTATAACAGGGGTCGCGACCACCGGGGAGCTGTTTTTT | CASITGVATTGELFF
TRBJ1-5 | . | TRBV20-1 | . | TGCAGTGCTAGAGGAGTGGAGGGCAATCAGCCCCAGCATTTT | CSARGVEGNQPQHF
TRBJ1-1 | . | TRBV18 | . | TGTGCCAGCTCAGCAGAACAGGGAGGGGGCACTGAAGCTTTCTTT | CASSAEQGGGTEAFF
TRBJ1-6 | . | TRBV5-1 | few | TGCGCCAGCAGCGCCGCTACCCCGTCCAATTCACCCCTCCACTTT | CASSAATPSNSPLHF
TRBJ2-1 | . | TRBV10-3 | few | TGTGCCATCAGTGAGTGGAGAGATGAGCAGTTCTTC | CAISEWRDEQFF
TRBJ2-6 | . | TRBV5-1 | . | TGCGCCAGCCGCTTAGAACAGGGAATGGCCAACGTCCTGACTTTC | CASRLEQGMANVLTF
TRBJ2-7 | . | TRBV20-1 | many | TGCAGTGCCAGGAAGGGGGGAGGAACTCGCTACGAGCAGTACTTC | CSARKGGGTRYEQYF
TRBJ2-7 | . | TRBV3-1 | . | TGTGCCAGCAGCCAAGATCCTCGCCTCGAGCAGTACTTC | CASSQDPRLEQYF
TRBJ1-6 | . | TRBV13 | many | TGTGCCAGCAGCTCCAGCCGGGCCCTGTCTAATTCACCCCTCCACTTT | CASSSSRALSNSPLHF
TRBJ2-1 | TRBD1 | TRBV5-1 | few | TGCGCCAGCAGCCCCAGACAGGGCGTACAGATTGAGCAGTTCTTC | CASSPRQGVQIEQFF
TRBJ2-7 | . | TRBV28 | . | TGTGCCAGCAGTCGGAGAGGGGACTCCTACGAGCAGTACTTC | CASSRRGDSYEQYF
TRBJ2-5 | . | TRBV11-2 | many | TGTGCCAGCAGCCTGCGAGGGGCGGGAGAGACCCAGTACTTC | CASSLRGAGETQYF
TRBJ2-5 | . | TRBV10-3 | many | TGTGCCATCAGTGAGGGTGGACCGACTATGGGGGAGACCCAGTACTTC | CAISEGGPTMGETQYF
TRBJ2-7 | . | TRBV19 | . | TGTGCCAGTAGTATTTCCGCCGGCCCCTACGAGCAGTACTTC | CASSISAGPYEQYF
TRBJ2-3 | TRBD2 | TRBV12-3/TRBV12-4 | few | TGTGCCAGCGAAGCGGGGCAATACACAGATACGCAGTATTTT | CASEAGQYTDTQYF
TRBJ2-2 | . | TRBV24-1 | many | TGTGCCACCAGTGAACAGGCGAGGGACACCGGGGAGCTGTTTTTT | CATSEQARDTGELFF
TRBJ2-2 | . | TRBV7-8 | . | TGTGCCAGCAGCTTAGGGGGGACCGGGGAGCTGTTTTTT | CASSLGGTGELFF
TRBJ2-2 | . | TRBV12-5 | . | TGTGCTAGTGGTTTGTTTAACACCGGGGAGCTGTTTTTT | CASGLFNTGELFF
TRBJ1-5 | TRBD1 | TRBV7-2 | many | TGTGCCAGCAGCCTTGGACAGGGATGGCAGCCCCAGCATTTT | CASSLGQGWQPQHF
TRBJ2-3 | TRBD2 | TRBV20-1 | . | TGCAGTGCTAGACTTTACGCGACTAGCGGGAGGAGCACAGATACGCAGTATTTT | CSARLYATSGRSTDTQYF
TRBJ1-6 | . | TRBV20-1 | once | TGCAGTGCAAATAGTCATTCACCCCTCCACTTT | CSANSHSPLHF
TRBJ2-1 | TRBD2 | TRBV27 | . | TGTGCCAGCAAACCACAGGGGGGGACTAGCGGGAGGAGGTCCTACAATGAGCAGTTCTTC | CASKPQGGTSGRRSYNEQFF
TRBJ2-1 | . | TRBV15 | . | TGTGCCACCGGGGCCGAGTTCCGCTCCTACAATGAGCAGTTCTTC | CATGAEFRSYNEQFF
TRBJ1-1 | . | TRBV2 | many | TGTGCCAGCAAGACAGGCCCTAACGCTGAAGCTTTCTTT | CASKTGPNAEAFF
TRBJ1-6 | TRBD1 | TRBV11-2 | many | TGTGCCAGCAGCTTAGTGTCAGGGGGCACCTATAATTCACCCCTCCACTTT | CASSLVSGGTYNSPLHF
TRBJ2-1 | . | TRBV29-1 | many | TGCAGCGTTGAGAGTGCCCTGACGACCTACAATGAGCAGTTCTTC | CSVESALTTYNEQFF
TRBJ2-5 | . | TRBV11-2 | . | TGTGCCAGCAGCTTCGGCTCCCTGGAGACCCAGTACTTC | CASSFGSLETQYF
TRBJ1-5 | TRBD1 | TRBV28 | few | TGTGCCAGCACCAGGACAGGGAGCAATCAGCCCCAGCATTTT | CASTRTGSNQPQHF
TRBJ2-1 | TRBD1 | TRBV5-6 | few | TGTGCCAGCAGCATGCAGGGGGCGAATGAGCAGTTCTTC | CASSMQGANEQFF
TRBJ1-4 | . | TRBV3-1 | once | TGTGCCAGCAGCAAGTCAAGGTCCATTGAAAAACTGTTTTTT | CASSKSRSIEKLFF
TRBJ2-1 | . | TRBV11-2 | many | TGTGCCAGCAGCTTAGCTGCGAGCCGGGATGAGCAGTTCTTC | CASSLAASRDEQFF
TRBJ1-5 | . | TRBV9 | few | TGTGCCAGCAGCGCCGGGCCCTCTTTTGATCAGCCCCAGCATTTT | CASSAGPSFDQPQHF
TRBJ1-6 | . | TRBV3-1 | few | TGTGCCAGCAGCCGGGGGCGGCGTGATAATTCACCCCTCCACTTT | CASSRGRRDNSPLHF
TRBJ2-7 | . | TRBV5-1 | many | TGCGCCAGCAGGGCGACAGGACCAGCAAGCTACGAGCAGTACTTC | CASRATGPASYEQYF